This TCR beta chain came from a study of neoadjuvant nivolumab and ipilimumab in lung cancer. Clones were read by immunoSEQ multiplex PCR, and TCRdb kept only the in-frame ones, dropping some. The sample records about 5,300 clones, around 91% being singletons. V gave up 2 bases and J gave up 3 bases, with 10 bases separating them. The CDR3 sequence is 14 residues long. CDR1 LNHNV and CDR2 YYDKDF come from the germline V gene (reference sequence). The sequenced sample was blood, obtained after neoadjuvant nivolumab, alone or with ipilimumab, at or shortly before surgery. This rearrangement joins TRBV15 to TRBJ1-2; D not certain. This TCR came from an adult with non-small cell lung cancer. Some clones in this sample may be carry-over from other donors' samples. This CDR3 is CATSRSRTDYGYTF. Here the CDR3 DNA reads TGTGCCACCAGCAGAAGCCGGACGGACTATGGCTACACCTTC.